A single count supports the clone carrying this T cell receptor (beta chain). The target antigen is unknown. This sample is part of a study of cytomegalovirus exposure and HLA in healthy donors. Findings and caveats of the study: Researchers counted roughly 150 TCR beta chains as cytomegalovirus-associated.

This cohort consisted of healthy bone marrow donors. With 60 Vbeta and 13 Jbeta primers, the PCR was carried out. This table comes from immunoSEQ multiplex PCR, and its TCRdb copy is limited to in-frame clones, with some not included. The sample includes under 170,000 clones, about four fifths seen only once; the top ten take about 3.7%. Sequencing input: PBMCs. The receptor comes from a human donor in good health.

The CDR3 here is CASREGQGAGYTF. As DNA, the CDR3 is TGTGCCAGCAGAGAGGGACAGGGGGCGGGCTACACCTTC. The V and J genes are TRBV6-1 and TRBJ1-2, with 12 nucleotides matching TRBD1. The CDR3 length is 13 residues. J was trimmed by 8 bases and V by 6 bases; bases with no gene match: 4. CDR1 is MNHNS and CDR2 is SASEGT in the germline V gene.